The 22 T cell receptor beta chains below all came from one sample that was sequenced in a study of blood T cell repertoires in COVID-19. The assay was immunoSEQ multiplex PCR, and TCRdb's table has in-frame clones only and misses some. The sample shows 90,000 to 130,000 clones, more than 75% of them seen only once. Sequenced sample: peripheral blood. These receptors all stem from a man between 70 and 80 years old with acute or convalescent COVID-19.

The chain recombines TRBV28 with TRBJ2-5, with unresolved D. This CDR3 comprises 10 residues. CDR1 is MDHEN and CDR2 is SYDVKM in the germline V gene. With 8 bases removed from V and 3 bases from J, the gap between germline ends came to 4 bases. In DNA form, the CDR3 reads TGTGCCAGCCTCGAAGAGACCCAGTACTTC. Its protein product is CASLEETQYF.

The V call is TRBV6-5, the J call TRBJ2-1; tentatively, D is TRBD2 (5 bases). V was cut by 6 bases and J by 6 bases, with 9 bases left in between. Germline assignment: CDR1 MNHEY and CDR2 SVGAGI. There are 12 residues in the CDR3. The CDR3 loop reads CASRHTSNEQFF. The CDR3 nucleotides read TGTGCCAGCAGGCATACTAGCAATGAGCAGTTCTTC.

The V gene is TRBV6-5, the J gene TRBJ1-1; TRBD1 agrees at 8 bases. CDR3 length equals 15 residues. V dropped 5 bases and J dropped 0; count of bases not matched to a gene: 5. Looked up from germline, CDR1 is MNHEY and CDR2 is SVGAGI. In DNA, the CDR3 is TGTGCCAGCAGTATGACAGGGGTAATGAACACTGAAGCTTTCTTT. Translation gives CASSMTGVMNTEAFF.

The chain links TRBV30 to TRBJ2-7; D gene uncertain. V was trimmed by 6 bases and J by 3 bases, leaving 9 bases between them. Germline V gives CDR1 GTSNPN, CDR2 SVGIG (reference sequence). The CDR3 runs to 11 residues. This CDR3 reads CACSRGYEQYF. The CDR3 DNA reads TGTGCCTGTAGTAGAGGCTACGAGCAGTACTTC.

V gene TRBV2 combines with J gene TRBJ2-5, with TRBD2 identical over 7 bases. CDR1 is SNHLY and CDR2 is FYNNEI in the germline V gene. After removal of 5 bases from V and 5 bases from J, the junction contained 17 bases not matched to a gene. The CDR3 totals 17 residues. DNA of the CDR3: TGTGCCAGCAGTCTATACCAAATGACGGGGGGAGGTGAGACCCAGTACTTC. It yields the protein CASSLYQMTGGGETQYF. The full variable domain, in which reference TRBV2 and TRBJ2-5 provide the parts outside the CDR3, is EPEVTQTPSHQVTQMGQEVILRCVPISNHLYFYWYRQILGQKVEFLVSFYNNEISEKSEIFDDQFSVERPDGSNFTLKIRSTKLEDSAMYFCASSLYQMTGGGETQYFGPGTRLLVL.

The chain joins TRBV9 to TRBJ2-3, with TRBD2 matching over 11 bases. Losses at the gene ends were 7 bases for V and 4 bases for J; bases not matched to a gene: 8. Germline V gene data show CDR1 as SGDLS and CDR2 as YYNGEE. The CDR3 consists of 15 residues. The CDR3: CASGLTSGSSDTQYF. The CDR3 DNA reads as TGTGCCAGCGGCTTAACTAGCGGGAGTTCAGATACGCAGTATTTT.

The chain combines TRBV10-1 with TRBJ1-1; TRBD1 might be the D (5 bases). CDR3 length equals 12 residues. V was cut by 3 bases and J by 11 bases, with 13 bases left in between. In germline, CDR1 is WNHNN, CDR2 SYGVQD (reference sequence). This chain's CDR3 is CASSDPGLRAFF. The CDR3 DNA sequence: TGCGCCAGCAGTGATCCAGGGTTAAGGGCTTTCTTT.

The count of this clone is one. The V call is TRBV11-2, the J call TRBJ2-7; D is unresolved. CDR3 length equals 14 residues. V lost 7 bases and J lost 6, with 19 bases in between. CDR1 SGHAT and CDR2 FQNNGV come from the germline V gene. CDR3 sequence reads: CASTYGAKYREQYF. The CDR3 nucleotides are TGTGCCAGCACCTACGGAGCGAAATATCGCGAGCAGTACTTC.

The J gene is TRBJ1-2, the V gene TRBV9, with TRBD1 matching 11 bases. CDR3 length: 14 residues. Trimming at V came to 3 bases and at J to 7 bases, leaving 5 bases not matched to a gene. Germline V CDR1 and CDR2: SGDLS, YYNGEE. The CDR3: CASSGAGTGGGYTF. CDR3 sequence (DNA): TGTGCCAGCAGCGGGGCCGGGACAGGGGGTGGCTACACCTTC.

The V gene is TRBV6-1, the J gene TRBJ2-1, with TRBD2 as a possible D gene (6 bases). The CDR3 is made up of 14 amino acids. The V gene's germline CDR1 is MNHNS and CDR2 SASEGT. Trimming took 3 bases from V and 7 from J, leaving 13 bases between them. CDR3 in amino acids: CASSERLVGNEQFF. CDR3 nucleotide sequence: TGTGCCAGCAGTGAGAGACTAGTCGGGAATGAGCAGTTCTTC.

V and J are TRBV6-5 and TRBJ2-7; tentatively, D is TRBD1 (6 bases). V lost 5 bases and J lost 5, with 19 bases in between. Per germline, CDR1 MNHEY and CDR2 SVGAGI. The CDR3 runs to 15 residues. The CDR3 nucleotides read TGTGCCAGCAGTCTCCAACCCGGGACAACTAACGAGCAGTACTTC. Translated, it gives CASSLQPGTTNEQYF.

J is TRBJ2-5 and V is TRBV29-1, with 7 bases aligning to TRBD1. CDR1 is SQVTM and CDR2 is ANQGSEA in the germline V gene. V trimming: 4 bases; J trimming: 4 bases; junction bases outside the gene matches: 9. This CDR3 is 14 amino acids long. The CDR3: CSVGDRAVGETQYF. DNA of the CDR3: TGCAGCGTTGGCGACAGGGCGGTCGGAGAGACCCAGTACTTC.

The chain combines TRBV2 with TRBJ2-1; 8 bases are shared with TRBD1. Germline CDR1 is SNHLY and CDR2 is FYNNEI. The J segment lost 1 base and the V segment lost 5 bases, leaving 4 bases of the junction unmatched. The CDR3 spans 15 residues. The CDR3 sequence is CASSKRQGSYNEQFF. In DNA form, the CDR3 reads TGTGCCAGCAGTAAACGACAGGGGTCCTACAATGAGCAGTTCTTC.

The J gene is TRBJ1-2, the V gene TRBV28; 10 bases agree with TRBD1. Per germline, CDR1 MDHEN and CDR2 SYDVKM. The CDR3 loop spans 15 amino acids. V was pared by 2 bases and J by 7 bases, with 7 bases of the junction left unmatched. The chain's CDR3 is CASSLPDRGGSGYTF. CDR3 bases: TGTGCCAGCAGTTTACCGGACAGGGGGGGAAGTGGCTACACCTTC.

The chain combines TRBV2 with TRBJ1-6; D not resolved. V dropped 1 base and J dropped 15 bases, with 13 bases sitting between them. Germline V lookup: CDR1 SNHLY, CDR2 FYNNEI. The CDR3 is 13 residues long. The chain's CDR3 is CASSEEQSIHLHF. CDR3 in DNA: TGTGCCAGCAGTGAAGAACAGTCAATCCACCTCCACTTT.

The J gene is TRBJ2-3, the V gene TRBV10-2; 10 bases map to TRBD2. V shed 8 bases, J shed 2 bases, and the junction held 7 bases outside the gene matches. Germline V gene data show CDR1 as WSHSY and CDR2 as SAAADI. The CDR3 is 15 residues long. CDR3 sequence reads: CASLGLAVNTDTQYF. As DNA, the CDR3 is TGCGCCAGCTTAGGACTAGCGGTAAACACAGATACGCAGTATTTT.

The J gene is TRBJ1-2, the V gene TRBV12-3 or TRBV12-4, with 10 bases matching TRBD1. This CDR3 is built from 13 residues. After removal of 6 bases from V and 8 bases from J, the junction contained 6 bases not matched to a gene. Here the CDR3 reads CASSLTGGVGYTF. In DNA form, the CDR3 reads TGTGCCAGCAGCCTGACAGGGGGCGTCGGCTACACCTTC.

The gene calls are TRBV24-1 and TRBJ2-6; no firm D call. Germline CDR1 and CDR2: KGHDR and SFDVKD. This CDR3 spans 17 amino acids. V was clipped by 3 bases and J by 0 bases, with 11 bases between them. The CDR3 sequence: CATSDTQTHSGANVLTF. The DNA of the CDR3 is TGTGCCACCAGTGATACGCAGACACACTCTGGGGCCAACGTCCTGACTTTC.

The V and J genes are TRBV29-1 and TRBJ1-4; D is uncertain. Germline CDR1 SQVTM, CDR2 ANQGSEA. The CDR3 covers 13 residues. The V and J ends lost 6 bases and 0 bases respectively, with 8 bases between them. The CDR3 nucleotides are TGCAGCGTACCCGGAGCAACTAATGAAAAACTGTTTTTT. Protein product: CSVPGATNEKLFF. Filled out from reference TRBV29-1 and TRBJ1-4, the complete variable domain reads SAVISQKPSRDICQRGTSLTIQCQVDSQVTMMFWYRQQPGQSLTLIATANQGSEATYESGFVIDKFPISRPNLTFSTLTVSNMSPEDSSIYLCSVPGATNEKLFFGSGTQLSVL.

A single count supports this clone. The chain has TRBV19 and TRBJ1-4; the D is unclear. The CDR3 contains 15 residues. CDR1 is LNHDA, CDR2 SQIVND, per germline (reference sequence). Trimming took off 5 bases at V and 5 bases at J, with 15 bases between the two ends. CDR3 in amino acids: CASSSLFAGNEKLFF. In nucleotides, the CDR3 is TGTGCCAGTAGTTCCCTATTTGCGGGGAATGAAAAACTGTTTTTT.

The chain recombines TRBV15 with TRBJ2-1; 16 positions match TRBD2. The V segment lost 0 bases and the J segment 9 bases; nucleotides outside the gene matches: 8. The CDR3 length is 18 residues. Per germline, CDR1 LNHNV and CDR2 YYDKDF (reference sequence). The CDR3 DNA sequence: TGTGCCACCAGCAGAGATTTGATGGGGACTAGCGGGGGGGTTGAGCAGTTCTTC. Protein sequence: CATSRDLMGTSGGVEQFF.

The chain recombines TRBV5-1 with TRBJ1-2; TRBD1 matches at 11 bases. CDR3 length: 14 residues. J lost 8 bases, V lost 4 bases, and 7 bases had no gene match. In germline, CDR1 is SGHRS, CDR2 YFSETQ. CDR3 sequence: CASSAGTGGNGYTF. The DNA for the CDR3 is TGCGCCAGCAGCGCCGGGACAGGGGGAAACGGCTACACCTTC.